Below, one T cell receptor beta chain is given with its context. Under the authors' procedure: Junction-only sequences produced by ImmunoSEQ had no quality scores, so filtering differed. Here immunoSEQ multiplex PCR was the method, and the copy in TCRdb shows in-frame clones only, minus some. V, J and clone size are those of that table, while D and trimming were read from the DNA. This sample carries about 1.4 million clones, more than 95% of them seen once, and the ten largest clones take 1% to 1.5%. This sample is part of a study of shared clonotypes between healthy human individuals. The trim removed 0 bases at V and 6 bases at J, leaving 5 bases unmatched. The CDR3 is made up of 15 amino acids. Germline V gene data show CDR1 as LGHNA and CDR2 as YSLEER.

The TCR was taken from a young man in good health. The sequenced material came from naive CD4+ T cells sorted from blood. Subset meaning: CD45RA+ positively selected. This sequence joins TRBV4-3 and TRBJ2-7; 10 positions agree with TRBD1. The CDR3 loop reads CASSQDAGQGFEQYF. In DNA, the CDR3 is TGCGCCAGCAGCCAAGATGCGGGACAGGGGTTCGAGCAGTACTTC.